This TCR beta chain was sequenced in a study of cytotoxic CD8 clonotypes in ibrutinib-treated CLL. Study-wide context: Once patients had received a median 12 months of treatment, range 6 to 36, response samples were obtained.

Germline CDR1 and CDR2: MDHEN and SYDVKM. With 7 bases removed from V and 4 bases from J, the gap between germline ends came to 8 bases. CDR3 length: 12 residues. Assay: immunoSEQ multiplex PCR; the TCRdb copy retains only in-frame clones and omits some. The sample contains roughly 200,000 clones, approximately 79% of which appear only once. The receptor was isolated from a human donor with chronic lymphocytic leukemia. The sequencing here drew on PBMCs, taken after 12 months of ibrutinib treatment. The chain carries TRBV28 and TRBJ2-1; D is perhaps TRBD2 (5 bases). CDR3 sequence (DNA): TGTGCCAGCACGGCGGGTTACAATGAGCAGTTCTTC. It codes for CASTAGYNEQFF.